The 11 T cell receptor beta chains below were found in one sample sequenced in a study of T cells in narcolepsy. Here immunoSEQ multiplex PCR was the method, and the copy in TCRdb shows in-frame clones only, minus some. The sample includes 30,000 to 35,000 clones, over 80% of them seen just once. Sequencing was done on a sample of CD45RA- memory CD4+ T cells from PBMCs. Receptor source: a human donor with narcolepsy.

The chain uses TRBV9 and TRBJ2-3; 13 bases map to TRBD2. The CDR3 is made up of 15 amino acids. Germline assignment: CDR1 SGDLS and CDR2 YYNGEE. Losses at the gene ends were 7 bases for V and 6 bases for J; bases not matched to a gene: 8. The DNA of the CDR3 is TGTGCCAGCGCTTCACTAGCGGGGGGGCCGGATACGCAGTATTTT. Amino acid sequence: CASASLAGGPDTQYF.

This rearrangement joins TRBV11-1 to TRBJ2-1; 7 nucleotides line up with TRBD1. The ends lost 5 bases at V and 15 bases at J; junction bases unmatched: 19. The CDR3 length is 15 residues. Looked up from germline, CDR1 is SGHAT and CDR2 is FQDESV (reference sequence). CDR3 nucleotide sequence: TGTGCCAGCAGCCCCAGACAGGGTCGGATTGGCGGCCGGTTCTTC. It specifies CASSPRQGRIGGRFF.

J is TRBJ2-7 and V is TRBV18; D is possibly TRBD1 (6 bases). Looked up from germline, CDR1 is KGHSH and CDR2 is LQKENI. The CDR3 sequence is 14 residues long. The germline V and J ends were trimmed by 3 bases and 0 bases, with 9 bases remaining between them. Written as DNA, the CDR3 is TGTGCCAGCTCACCGGGGGCCCCCTCCTACGAGCAGTACTTC. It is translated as CASSPGAPSYEQYF.

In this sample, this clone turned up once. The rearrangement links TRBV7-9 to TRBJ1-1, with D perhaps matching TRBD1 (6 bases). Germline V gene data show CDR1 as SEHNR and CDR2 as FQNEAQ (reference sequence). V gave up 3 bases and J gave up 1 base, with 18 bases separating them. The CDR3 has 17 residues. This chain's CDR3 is CASSFRTARSANTEAFF. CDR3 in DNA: TGTGCCAGCAGCTTTCGGACAGCCAGAAGCGCGAACACTGAAGCTTTCTTT.

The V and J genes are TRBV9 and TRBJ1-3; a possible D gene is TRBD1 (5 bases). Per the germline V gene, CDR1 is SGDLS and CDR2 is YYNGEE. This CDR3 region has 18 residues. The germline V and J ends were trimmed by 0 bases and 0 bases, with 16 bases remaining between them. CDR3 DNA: TGTGCCAGCAGCGTAGCTCTGGGGGGGGACCACTCTGGAAACACCATATATTTT. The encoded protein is CASSVALGGDHSGNTIYF.

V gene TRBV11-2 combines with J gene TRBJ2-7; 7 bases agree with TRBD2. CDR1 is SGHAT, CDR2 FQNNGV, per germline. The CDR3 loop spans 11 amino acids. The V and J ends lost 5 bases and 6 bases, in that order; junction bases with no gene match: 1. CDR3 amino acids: CASSRGGEQYF. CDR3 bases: TGTGCCAGCAGCCGCGGGGGCGAGCAGTACTTC.

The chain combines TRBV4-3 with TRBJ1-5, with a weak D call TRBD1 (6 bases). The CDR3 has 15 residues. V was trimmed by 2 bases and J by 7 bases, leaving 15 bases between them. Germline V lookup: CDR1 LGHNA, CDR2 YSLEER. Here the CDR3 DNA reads TGCGCCAGCAGCCAATCAGTACAGGGCTGGCAGCCCCAGCATTTT. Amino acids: CASSQSVQGWQPQHF.

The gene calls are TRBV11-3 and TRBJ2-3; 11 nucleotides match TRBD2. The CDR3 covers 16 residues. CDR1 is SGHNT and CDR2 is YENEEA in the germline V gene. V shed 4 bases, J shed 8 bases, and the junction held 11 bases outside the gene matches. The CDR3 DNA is TGTGCCAGCAGCTCGAGAACGAGGCTAGCGGGGGGTACGCAGTATTTT. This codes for CASSSRTRLAGGTQYF.

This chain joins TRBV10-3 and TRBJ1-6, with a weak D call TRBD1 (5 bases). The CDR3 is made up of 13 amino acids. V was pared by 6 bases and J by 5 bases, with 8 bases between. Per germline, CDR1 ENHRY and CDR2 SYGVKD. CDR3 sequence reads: CAIRGGDNSPLHF. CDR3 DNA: TGTGCCATCAGGGGGGGAGATAATTCACCCCTCCACTTT.

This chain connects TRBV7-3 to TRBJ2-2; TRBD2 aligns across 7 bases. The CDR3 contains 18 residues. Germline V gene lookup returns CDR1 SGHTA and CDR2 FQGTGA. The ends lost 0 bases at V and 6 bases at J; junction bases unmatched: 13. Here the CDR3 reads CASSLTATSSRLAGELFF. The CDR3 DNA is TGTGCCAGCAGCTTAACTGCGACTAGCTCGCGTCTGGCCGGGGAGCTGTTTTTT.

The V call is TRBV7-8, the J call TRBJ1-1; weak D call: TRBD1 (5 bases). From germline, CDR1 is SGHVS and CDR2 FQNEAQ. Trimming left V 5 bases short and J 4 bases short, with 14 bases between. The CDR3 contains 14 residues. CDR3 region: CASSGSGYGTEAFF. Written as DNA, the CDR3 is TGTGCCAGCAGCGGATCAGGGTACGGCACTGAAGCTTTCTTT.